This is a list of T cell receptor beta chains from one sample in a study of OX40 agonist ivuxolimab in advanced cancers. TCRdb's copy holds only in-frame clones and misses some; the assay was immunoSEQ multiplex PCR. The sample consists of 66,000 or so clones, 87% of them appearing once. This specimen was CD4+ or CD8+ T cells sorted from blood, taken in a trial of the OX40 agonist ivuxolimab. The receptors here all came from an adult with an advanced solid tumor such as melanoma, head and neck, liver or kidney cancer. CDR3s include the opening cysteine and the closing phenylalanine or tryptophan.

>TRBJ2-2|TRBV2
CASRPGQSTGELFF
>TRBJ1-1|TRBV13
CASSLSPGLVGTEAFF
>TRBJ2-7|TRBV7-6
CASSSFESSGSYEQYF
>TRBJ2-5|TRBV30
CAWSKKDLQETQYF
>TRBJ2-1|TRBV7-2
CASSLGSASYNEQFF
>TRBJ2-5|TRBV6-5
CASSYGRKGETQYF
>TRBJ2-3|TRBV19
CASSTIDRAPDTQYF
>TRBJ1-1|TRBV29-1
CSVEDALGQGRAFF
>TRBJ2-7|TRBV11-2
CASSPGRSYEQYF
>TRBJ2-5|TRBV7-9
CASSLNRETQYF
>TRBJ2-5|TRBV11-1
CASSLASLGQETQYF
>TRBJ1-5|TRBV5-5
CASSFKPNNNQPQHF
>TRBJ1-5|TRBV21-1
CATPGPNNHSNQPQHF
>TRBJ2-1|TRBV9
CASSPGSILYNEQFF
>TRBJ2-4|TRBV28
CASSFRVIGQGENIQYF
>TRBJ1-5|TRBV28
CASSYGRINQPQHF
>TRBJ2-5|TRBV7-2
CASSSMGIAGGTKETQYF
>TRBJ2-2|TRBV29-1
CSVGKGTGSGELFF
>TRBJ2-7|TRBV10-3
CAISDPGTAYEQYF
>TRBJ2-7|TRBV11-3
CASSSSDGPYEQYF
>TRBJ2-1|TRBV11-2
CASSLSGTTYNEQFF
>TRBJ1-4|TRBV27
CASSRRQGGEKLFF
>TRBJ2-2|TRBV15
CATSRDTVAGMNTGELFF
>TRBJ1-3|TRBV14
CASSGLHSGNTIYF
>TRBJ1-3|TRBV19
CASSIRGLGNTIYF
>TRBJ1-2|TRBV30
CAWSENYGYTF
>TRBJ2-1|TRBV7-2
CASSFSYNEQFF
>TRBJ2-1|TRBV14
CASSQGWNEQFF